The 5 T cell receptor beta chains presented below share a single source sample, sequenced in a study of shared clonotypes between healthy human individuals. Data came from immunoSEQ multiplex PCR; TCRdb stores just in-frame clones and leaves some out. The sample includes some 2.1 million clones, 85% to 95% of them seen just once. The source material was naive CD4+ T cells sorted from blood. The subset denotes: CD45RA+ positively selected. These receptors all come from a young man in good health.

The CDR3 loop reads CASAPVVRGGGYTF. In DNA form, the CDR3 reads TGTGCCAGCGCCCCCGTAGTAAGGGGTGGAGGCTACACCTTC. V and J are TRBV27 and TRBJ1-2, with a possible D match to TRBD1 (5 bases). Germline loops: CDR1 MNHEY, CDR2 SMNVEV (reference sequence). Trimming left V 8 bases short and J 8 bases short, with 21 bases between. This CDR3 has 14 residues.

Remarks on this clone: The same CDR3 is also encoded by other DNA sequences in this sample. The rearrangement uses TRBV5-1 and TRBJ1-3; D remains ambiguous. Germline CDR1 SGHRS, CDR2 YFSETQ. V was shortened by 0 bases and J by 2 bases, with 6 bases between the two germline ends. The CDR3 length is 14 residues. The CDR3 DNA reads as TGCGCCAGCAGCTTGGCTGGGACTGGAAACACCATATATTTT. This encodes CASSLAGTGNTIYF.

This clone was seen once. The rearrangement joins TRBV10-3 to TRBJ2-7; 8 bases fit TRBD1. With 6 bases clipped from V and 3 bases from J, the junction kept 7 bases outside the gene matches. This CDR3 contains 14 residues. In germline, CDR1 is ENHRY, CDR2 SYGVKD. The CDR3 DNA reads TGTGCCATCAGGGATGGACAGGGAGTCTACGAGCAGTACTTC. It encodes CAIRDGQGVYEQYF.

The chain employs TRBV5-4 and TRBJ2-7; D remains ambiguous. With 3 bases removed from V and 5 bases from J, the gap between germline ends came to 9 bases. The CDR3 loop spans 12 amino acids. Germline V gene data show CDR1 as SGHNT and CDR2 as YYREEE (reference sequence). CDR3 sequence: CASSSDYNEQYF. CDR3 sequence (DNA): TGTGCCAGCAGCTCCGATTATAACGAGCAGTACTTC.

CDR3 coding DNA: TGTGCCAGCAGTTTGACAGGGGAGTATAATTCACCCCTCCACTTT. It codes for CASSLTGEYNSPLHF. The J gene is TRBJ1-6, the V gene TRBV6-6, with 8 bases fitting TRBD1. Losses at the gene ends were 4 bases for V and 4 bases for J; bases not matched to a gene: 3. Germline CDR1 reads MNHNY; CDR2 reads SVGAGI (reference sequence). This CDR3 spans 15 amino acids.